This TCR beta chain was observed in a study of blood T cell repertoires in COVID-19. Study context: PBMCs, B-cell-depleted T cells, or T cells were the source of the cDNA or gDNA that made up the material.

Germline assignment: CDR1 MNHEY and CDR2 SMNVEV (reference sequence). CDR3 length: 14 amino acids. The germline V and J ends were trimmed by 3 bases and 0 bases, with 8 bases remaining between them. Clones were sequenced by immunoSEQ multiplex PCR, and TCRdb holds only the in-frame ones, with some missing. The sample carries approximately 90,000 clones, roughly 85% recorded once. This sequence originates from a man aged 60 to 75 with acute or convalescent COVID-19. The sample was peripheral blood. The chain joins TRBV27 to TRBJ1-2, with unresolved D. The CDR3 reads CASSFRGANYGYTF. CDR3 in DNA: TGTGCCAGCAGTTTTCGAGGCGCTAACTATGGCTACACCTTC.